A selection of T cell receptor beta chains follows, all from one sample in a study of cytomegalovirus exposure and HLA in healthy donors. Data came from immunoSEQ multiplex PCR; TCRdb stores just in-frame clones and leaves some out. This table holds approximately 82,000 clones, 95% found once. The sequenced sample was PBMCs. The receptors here all came from a woman younger than 30 in good health and CMV-seronegative. CDR3s include the opening cysteine and the closing phenylalanine or tryptophan. The D gene is left open where the match is weak. The size of a clone is reported for some rows only, either as once, few or many, or as a class for expanded clones.

D: .
V: TRBV4-1
J: TRBJ2-5
size: once
DNA: TGCGCCAGCAGCCAAATCCTAGGAGTGTTTGAGACCCAGTACTTC
CDR3: CASSQILGVFETQYF

D: .
V: TRBV10-1
J: TRBJ1-6
size: once
DNA: TGCGCCAGCAGTGAGGACAGGAATAATTCACCCCTCCACTTT
CDR3: CASSEDRNNSPLHF

D: .
V: TRBV7-2
J: TRBJ2-1
size: .
DNA: TGTGCCAGCAGCCTCGGGACACTCAACTACAATGAGCAGTTCTTC
CDR3: CASSLGTLNYNEQFF

D: TRBD2
V: TRBV5-6
J: TRBJ2-1
size: .
DNA: TGTGCCAGCAGCCCACTGACTAGCGGGGGACTATACAATGAGCAGTTCTTC
CDR3: CASSPLTSGGLYNEQFF

D: TRBD1
V: TRBV7-2
J: TRBJ1-1
size: .
DNA: TGTGCCAGCAGCCCCCTGACAGGGGCGGACACTGAAGCTTTCTTT
CDR3: CASSPLTGADTEAFF

D: .
V: TRBV7-9
J: TRBJ1-2
size: once
DNA: TGTGCCAGCAGCCTACAGGAGAACTATGGCTACACCTTC
CDR3: CASSLQENYGYTF

D: .
V: TRBV19
J: TRBJ2-7
size: .
DNA: TGTGCCAGTGGAAGGAAAAGCGGACCCTCCTACGAGCAGTACTTC
CDR3: CASGRKSGPSYEQYF

D: TRBD1
V: TRBV7-9
J: TRBJ1-2
size: .
DNA: TGTGCCAGCAGCTTTGAAGAACAGGGGGCTTATGGCTACACCTTC
CDR3: CASSFEEQGAYGYTF

D: TRBD2
V: TRBV9
J: TRBJ2-5
size: .
DNA: TGTGCCAGCAGCGTACTGGCGGGAGGCGTGGAGACCCAGTACTTC
CDR3: CASSVLAGGVETQYF

D: .
V: TRBV2
J: TRBJ1-1
size: few
DNA: TGTGCCAGAAGACAGACCGGGAGCACTGAAGCTTTCTTT
CDR3: CARRQTGSTEAFF

D: TRBD1
V: TRBV5-4
J: TRBJ1-6
size: .
DNA: TGTGCCAGCAGCTTGCCGGGGGACAGGGGATCTTCACCCCTCCACTTT
CDR3: CASSLPGDRGSSPLHF

D: TRBD2
V: TRBV18
J: TRBJ2-4
size: .
DNA: TGTGCCAGCTCACCTGGAGCGGGGAACATTCAGTACTTC
CDR3: CASSPGAGNIQYF

D: .
V: TRBV27
J: TRBJ2-1
size: .
DNA: TGTGCCAGCAGTCCCTGGCGGAGTGGGAATGAGCAGTTCTTC
CDR3: CASSPWRSGNEQFF

D: TRBD1
V: TRBV4-3
J: TRBJ2-1
size: .
DNA: TGCGCCAGCAGCCAAGCCCCGACAGGGGGCCATGAGCAGTTCTTC
CDR3: CASSQAPTGGHEQFF

D: TRBD2
V: TRBV9
J: TRBJ2-1
size: .
DNA: TGTGCCAGCAGCGTAGAGATGCGGGGGGGGGTGAGTGAGCAGTTCTTC
CDR3: CASSVEMRGGVSEQFF

D: TRBD2
V: TRBV5-6
J: TRBJ2-1
size: .
DNA: TGTGCCAGCAGCTGGGGACTAGCGGGAGGGCTGGGTGAGCAGTTCTTC
CDR3: CASSWGLAGGLGEQFF

D: .
V: TRBV6-1
J: TRBJ1-5
size: .
DNA: TGTGCCAGCAGTGAAGGGGGGACACTCAATCAGCCCCAGCATTTT
CDR3: CASSEGGTLNQPQHF

D: TRBD2
V: TRBV7-2
J: TRBJ2-7
size: .
DNA: TGTGCCAGCAGCTTAGTCCTAGCGGGCCCCTACGAGCAGTACTTC
CDR3: CASSLVLAGPYEQYF

D: .
V: TRBV7-2
J: TRBJ1-4
size: .
DNA: TGTGCCAGCAGCTTGGGCCCACCGTTTGAAAAACTGTTTTTT
CDR3: CASSLGPPFEKLFF

D: TRBD1
V: TRBV6-5
J: TRBJ2-5
size: .
DNA: TGTGCCAGCAGTGCGGGGACAGGGCGGGGGGAGACCCAGTACTTC
CDR3: CASSAGTGRGETQYF

D: .
V: TRBV18
J: TRBJ1-1
size: .
DNA: TGTGCCAGCTCACCACGCCCAGGAACCCCCACTGAAGCTTTCTTT
CDR3: CASSPRPGTPTEAFF

D: TRBD1
V: TRBV6-5
J: TRBJ2-1
size: once
DNA: TGTGCCAGCAGTCGGAGACAGGGGGCCTACAATGAGCAGTTCTTC
CDR3: CASSRRQGAYNEQFF

D: TRBD1
V: TRBV28
J: TRBJ2-7
size: .
DNA: TGTGCCAGCAGGGACAGGGGTTCCTACGAGCAGTACTTC
CDR3: CASRDRGSYEQYF

D: TRBD1
V: TRBV29-1
J: TRBJ1-1
size: .
DNA: TGCAGCGTTTTAAAGACAGGGTCGGGCACTGAAGCTTTCTTT
CDR3: CSVLKTGSGTEAFF

D: TRBD2
V: TRBV5-3
J: TRBJ2-1
size: .
DNA: TGTGCCAGAGGGGGGGGTGTTGCCTACAATGAGCAGTTCTTC
CDR3: CARGGGVAYNEQFF

D: .
V: TRBV27
J: TRBJ1-1
size: .
DNA: TGTGCCAGCAGTTGGAGGATTTACTTGAACACTGAAGCTTTCTTT
CDR3: CASSWRIYLNTEAFF

D: .
V: TRBV9
J: TRBJ2-6
size: .
DNA: TGTGCCAGCGAGCCGATTGGGCGCTCTGGGGCCAACGTCCTGACTTTC
CDR3: CASEPIGRSGANVLTF

D: .
V: TRBV18
J: TRBJ1-1
size: .
DNA: TGTGCCAGCTCACCAGGCAGTGAAGCTTTCTTT
CDR3: CASSPGSEAFF

D: .
V: TRBV5-6
J: TRBJ1-3
size: .
DNA: TGTGCCAGCAGGACAGGACCTGGAAACACCATATATTTT
CDR3: CASRTGPGNTIYF

D: TRBD2
V: TRBV6-1
J: TRBJ2-5
size: .
DNA: TGTGCCAGCAGTGAAGGGTCTAGCGGAGGTCAAGGGACCCAGTACTTC
CDR3: CASSEGSSGGQGTQYF

D: .
V: TRBV19
J: TRBJ2-7
size: .
DNA: TGTGCCAGTAGTATTAGCGGACCGGCCTACGAGCAGTACTTC
CDR3: CASSISGPAYEQYF

D: TRBD1
V: TRBV7-9
J: TRBJ2-7
size: .
DNA: TGTGCCAGCAGCTTAGGCGGGGGGACAGGGGCCTTCTCCTACGAGCAGTACTTC
CDR3: CASSLGGGTGAFSYEQYF

D: .
V: TRBV10-3
J: TRBJ2-5
size: once
DNA: TGTGCCATCAGTGACGAGGAGACCCAGTACTTC
CDR3: CAISDEETQYF

D: .
V: TRBV7-8
J: TRBJ2-2
size: .
DNA: TGTGCCAGCAGCGTAGTTATCGCGAACACCGGGGAGCTGTTTTTT
CDR3: CASSVVIANTGELFF

D: TRBD2
V: TRBV11-3
J: TRBJ2-1
size: .
DNA: TGTGCCAGCAGCTGGGCGGGAGCCCCTGAGCAGTTCTTC
CDR3: CASSWAGAPEQFF

D: .
V: TRBV7-8
J: TRBJ2-3
size: .
DNA: TGTGCCAGCAGCTTGACTTACACAGATACGCAGTATTTT
CDR3: CASSLTYTDTQYF

D: .
V: TRBV7-2
J: TRBJ2-7
size: .
DNA: TGTGCCAGCAGCTTAGCAGGCACGGGAAAATACGAGCAGTACTTC
CDR3: CASSLAGTGKYEQYF

D: .
V: TRBV27
J: TRBJ2-1
size: .
DNA: TGTGCCAGCAGTTCTCTTACGAGCTCCTACAATGAGCAGTTCTTC
CDR3: CASSSLTSSYNEQFF

D: TRBD1
V: TRBV6-5
J: TRBJ1-1
size: .
DNA: TGTGCCAGCACCCGGGACAGGGGGAACACTGAAGCTTTCTTT
CDR3: CASTRDRGNTEAFF

D: .
V: TRBV27
J: TRBJ2-7
size: .
DNA: TGTGCCAGCAGTTTAGTGGCATCAACCTACGAGCAGTACTTC
CDR3: CASSLVASTYEQYF